These T cell receptor beta chains were read from a single sample in a study of cytomegalovirus exposure and HLA in healthy donors. Produced via immunoSEQ multiplex PCR; TCRdb's table is partial and in-frame only. This table has 130,000 or so clones, roughly four fifths appearing once. The specimen sequenced was PBMCs. These receptor sequences come from a woman between 50 and 59 years old in good health and CMV-seropositive. Each CDR3 is given with its conserved first and last residue. Fields, in order: clone size, V gene, D gene, J gene, CDR3 DNA, CDR3 protein. D genes are given only for firm matches. The size entry is marked missing in some rows and otherwise reads once, few, many or a size class.

>.|TRBV4-1|.|TRBJ1-2
TGCGCCAGCAGCCAAGCGTCCGGGGATGGCTACACCTTC
CASSQASGDGYTF
>.|TRBV6-5|.|TRBJ2-3
TGTGCCAGCAGTTACAAGCTAGCGTCAGATACGCAGTATTTT
CASSYKLASDTQYF
>once|TRBV7-3|TRBD1|TRBJ2-7
TGTGCCAGCAGCTTAACCGGGACAGGAAACTACGAGCAGTACTTC
CASSLTGTGNYEQYF
>.|TRBV30|TRBD2|TRBJ2-7
TGTGCCTGGAGTCATGGACTAGCGGGAGTCTACGAGCAGTACTTC
CAWSHGLAGVYEQYF
>.|TRBV19|.|TRBJ2-2
TGTGCCAGTAGTAAGAATCCCGGTGCAGGGAACACCGGGGAGCTGTTTTTT
CASSKNPGAGNTGELFF
>.|TRBV11-2|TRBD2|TRBJ2-7
TGTGCCAGCAGCTTAGCTGGGACTAGCGGGAGGAGGAACGAGCAGTACTTC
CASSLAGTSGRRNEQYF
>.|TRBV11-2|.|TRBJ2-1
TGTGCCAGCAGCTTAGTGGTCCGGGTAAGTGAGCAGTTCTTC
CASSLVVRVSEQFF
>.|TRBV5-1|.|TRBJ1-4
TGCGCCAGCAGCTTGGGTTCAGCTAATGAAAAACTGTTTTTT
CASSLGSANEKLFF
>.|TRBV15|TRBD2|TRBJ2-7
TGTGCCACCAGTGTCGGACTAGCGGGGGCAACCTACGAGCAGTACTTC
CATSVGLAGATYEQYF
>.|TRBV5-1|.|TRBJ1-2
TGCGCCAGCAGCAGATCCGCGGACACCTATGGCTACACCTTC
CASSRSADTYGYTF
>.|TRBV27|TRBD2|TRBJ2-7
TGTGCCAGCAGTCGGGCGGGGGGGGCCTACGAGCAGTACTTC
CASSRAGGAYEQYF
>.|TRBV10-1|TRBD2|TRBJ2-1
TGCGCCAGCAGCGGACTAGCGGGAGGGAGCTACAATGAGCAGTTCTTC
CASSGLAGGSYNEQFF
>.|TRBV7-9|.|TRBJ2-1
TGTGCCAGCAGTCCGAATGTCGTCGAGGTCGGGAGTGGTCGTTTCTTC
CASSPNVVEVGSGRFF
>.|TRBV6-1|TRBD1|TRBJ2-1
TGTGCCAGCAGTGCCCCCGGGACAGGGTCCTACAATGAGCAGTTCTTC
CASSAPGTGSYNEQFF
>.|TRBV27|.|TRBJ1-1
TGTGCCAGCAGGAGTCAGGGGACTGAAGCTTTCTTT
CASRSQGTEAFF
>.|TRBV14|.|TRBJ1-1
TGTGCCAGCAGCCCCCGGACAGCCTTCGGGTTCATGAACACTGAAGCTTTCTTT
CASSPRTAFGFMNTEAFF
>.|TRBV5-6|.|TRBJ2-1
TGTGCCAGCAGCTTGGGGCCCCAACCCCACCGAAACAATGAGCAGTTCTTC
CASSLGPQPHRNNEQFF
>.|TRBV7-3|TRBD2|TRBJ2-4
TGTGCCAGCAGCTTAAGACCCGGGACTAGCGGGAGGATTAAGGCCAAAAACATTCAGTACTTC
CASSLRPGTSGRIKAKNIQYF
>.|TRBV5-1|.|TRBJ1-1
TGCGCCAGCAGCTTGGAGGGGGGGATGGACACTGAAGCTTTCTTT
CASSLEGGMDTEAFF
>.|TRBV2|.|TRBJ2-7
TGTGCCAGCAGCGAAGCCCGGGACACCTTATCCTACGAGCAGTACTTC
CASSEARDTLSYEQYF
>few|TRBV30|.|TRBJ1-3
TGTGCCTGGAGTGTAGATCTTTTGGACGGGAACTCTGGAAACACCATATATTTT
CAWSVDLLDGNSGNTIYF
>few|TRBV27|.|TRBJ1-2
TGTGCCAGCAGTTTTAGGGGGACCTATGGCTACACCTTC
CASSFRGTYGYTF
>.|TRBV5-1|.|TRBJ2-7
TGCGCCAGCAGCTTGGAGGGGGTCCTCTCCTACGAGCAGTACTTC
CASSLEGVLSYEQYF
>.|TRBV5-8|TRBD1|TRBJ1-5
TGTGCCAGCAGCTTGGTTTCAGGGGGCTTTTTGCAGCCCCAGCATTTT
CASSLVSGGFLQPQHF
>.|TRBV28|TRBD1|TRBJ2-1
TGTGCCAGCAGTCCGTTCCGGGACAGGGTGCCCTACAATGAGCAGTTCTTC
CASSPFRDRVPYNEQFF
>.|TRBV7-2|.|TRBJ1-5
TGTGCCAGCAGCTTAGCGCCGGCGGGCAATCAGCCCCAGCATTTT
CASSLAPAGNQPQHF
>.|TRBV6-1|.|TRBJ1-2
TGTGCCAGCAGTGAAAACAGCTATATTAACTATGGCTACACCTTC
CASSENSYINYGYTF
>.|TRBV6-1|.|TRBJ1-5
TGTGCCAGCAGTGCCGGGGGCAATCAGCCCCAGCATTTT
CASSAGGNQPQHF
>.|TRBV28|TRBD1|TRBJ1-1
TGTGCCAGCAGTTTTAGGGCAGGGGGTATCACTGAAGCTTTCTTT
CASSFRAGGITEAFF
>.|TRBV5-6|.|TRBJ1-2
TGTGCCAGCAGCTTGGCCGACAGGCTCTATGGCTACACCTTC
CASSLADRLYGYTF
>few|TRBV4-3|.|TRBJ2-7
TGCGCCAGCAGCCAAGTCCCGGGGAGCTCCTACGAGCAGTACTTC
CASSQVPGSSYEQYF
>.|TRBV5-1|.|TRBJ1-1
TGCGCCAGCAGCTTTGCTGGTCCAGGAGGGGACACTGAAGCTTTCTTT
CASSFAGPGGDTEAFF
>.|TRBV9|TRBD1|TRBJ1-2
TGTGCCAGCAGCCCAGGGACAGGCCCATATGGCTACACCTTC
CASSPGTGPYGYTF
>.|TRBV7-2|TRBD2|TRBJ2-7
TGTGCCAGCAGCTTATCCGGAGAGGGAGGGGAGCAGTACTTC
CASSLSGEGGEQYF
>.|TRBV30|.|TRBJ1-1
TGTGCCTGGAGTGTGGGGGGGAGCACTGAAGCTTTCTTT
CAWSVGGSTEAFF
>.|TRBV5-4|TRBD2|TRBJ2-1
TGTGCCAGCAGCCCGCGGACTAGCGGGGAGGGGTTGTTGTTCTTC
CASSPRTSGEGLLFF
>.|TRBV7-7|.|TRBJ2-5
TGTGCTAGCAGCCGATCAACGGGGGAGACCCAGTACTTC
CASSRSTGETQYF
>.|TRBV7-6|TRBD2|TRBJ2-1
TGTGCCAGCAGCTCCGGACTAGCGGGGGCATACAATGAGCAGTTCTTC
CASSSGLAGAYNEQFF
>.|TRBV6-5|.|TRBJ2-6
TGTGCCAGCAGTTATTTCGAGGGAGCTGGGGCCAACGTCCTGACTTTC
CASSYFEGAGANVLTF
>.|TRBV28|.|TRBJ1-2
TGTGCCAGCAGCCCCGGGGGGATAAACTATGGCTACACCTTC
CASSPGGINYGYTF
>few|TRBV4-2|.|TRBJ1-4
TGTGCCAGCAGCCAAGTTCTGGTGGGCACTAATGAAAAACTGTTTTTT
CASSQVLVGTNEKLFF
>.|TRBV18|.|TRBJ2-3
TGTGCCAGTAAGGACAGAAGCACAGATACGCAGTATTTT
CASKDRSTDTQYF
>.|TRBV9|TRBD2|TRBJ2-1
TGTGCCAGCAGCGTTGGGGGGGAGCGGGGGAATGAGCAGTTCTTC
CASSVGGERGNEQFF
>.|TRBV5-4|.|TRBJ1-6
TGTGCCAGCAGCTTGGCCGACAGGCCCAATTCACCCCTCCACTTT
CASSLADRPNSPLHF
>.|TRBV7-9|TRBD2|TRBJ2-7
TGTCCCAGCAGCCGATACCTGACTAGCGGGGATACCTACGAGCAGTACTTC
CPSSRYLTSGDTYEQYF
>.|TRBV2|.|TRBJ2-5
TGTGCCAGCAGTCTTGAGGAAGAGACCCAGTACTTC
CASSLEEETQYF
>few|TRBV5-5|TRBD1|TRBJ1-1
TGTGCCAGCAGCTTGTCCCTCTCCACGACAGGGACGAATCGGGAAGCTTTCTTT
CASSLSLSTTGTNREAFF
>.|TRBV2|.|TRBJ1-3
TGTGCCAGCAGTTATGTCTCTGGAAACACCATATATTTT
CASSYVSGNTIYF
>.|TRBV7-9|.|TRBJ1-4
TGTGCCAGCAGCCTGATCTCAGGGGCAACTAATGAAAAACTGTTTTTT
CASSLISGATNEKLFF
>.|TRBV7-2|.|TRBJ2-3
TGTGCCAGCAGACCTTCGGTGGCGGGGTTGTTCACGCAGTATTTT
CASRPSVAGLFTQYF
>.|TRBV2|TRBD1|TRBJ1-5
TGTGCCACCGCCGGGACAGGGATCCAGCCCCAGCATTTT
CATAGTGIQPQHF
>.|TRBV5-1|TRBD1|TRBJ1-1
TGCGCCAGCAGCGCTGCAGGGGGCAAGGGCACTGAAGCTTTCTTT
CASSAAGGKGTEAFF
>.|TRBV7-3|.|TRBJ2-1
TGTGCCAGCAGCTTAATGGGGAGCTCCTACAATGAGCAGTTCTTC
CASSLMGSSYNEQFF
>.|TRBV11-2|.|TRBJ2-7
TGTGCCAGCAGCTTAGAACAGGACTACGAGCAGTACTTC
CASSLEQDYEQYF